This TCR beta chain was found in a study of OX40 agonist ivuxolimab in advanced cancers. Overall study context: With a range of roughly 23 to 90, age averaged roughly 60 years, and approximately 83% were male.

CDR3 size: 15 residues. Germline-derived CDR1 and CDR2 are SGHAT and FQNNGV. V was clipped by 4 bases and J by 4 bases; unmatched bases: 8. Peripheral blood came from all dose cohorts at three timepoints. The repertoire was sequenced with immunoSEQ multiplex PCR; TCRdb's copy has only in-frame clones and lacks some. The sample yields over 65,000 clones, around 80% seen once. Sequenced material: CD4+ or CD8+ T cells sorted from blood, taken in a trial of the OX40 agonist ivuxolimab. This chain joins TRBV11-2 and TRBJ2-7; TRBD1 aligns across 9 bases. This TCR was recovered from an adult with an advanced solid tumor such as melanoma, head and neck, liver or kidney cancer. In DNA form, the CDR3 reads TGTGCCAGCAGCTCGATCCGGGACAGGGTTTACGAGCAGTACTTC. Protein: CASSSIRDRVYEQYF.